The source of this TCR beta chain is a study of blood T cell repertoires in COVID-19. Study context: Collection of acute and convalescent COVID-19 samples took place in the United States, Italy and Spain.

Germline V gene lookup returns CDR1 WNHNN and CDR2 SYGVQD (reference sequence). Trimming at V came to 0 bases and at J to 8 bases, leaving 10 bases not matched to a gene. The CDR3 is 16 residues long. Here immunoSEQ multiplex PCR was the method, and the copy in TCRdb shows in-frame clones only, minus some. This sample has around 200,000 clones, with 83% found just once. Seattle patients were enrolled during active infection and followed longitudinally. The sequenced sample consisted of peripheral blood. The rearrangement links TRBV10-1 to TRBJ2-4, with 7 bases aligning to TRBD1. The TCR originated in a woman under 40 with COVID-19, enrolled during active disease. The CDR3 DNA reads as TGCGCCAGCAGTGAGTCTTGTACAGGGGATTTCTACATTCAGTACTTC. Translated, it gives CASSESCTGDFYIQYF.